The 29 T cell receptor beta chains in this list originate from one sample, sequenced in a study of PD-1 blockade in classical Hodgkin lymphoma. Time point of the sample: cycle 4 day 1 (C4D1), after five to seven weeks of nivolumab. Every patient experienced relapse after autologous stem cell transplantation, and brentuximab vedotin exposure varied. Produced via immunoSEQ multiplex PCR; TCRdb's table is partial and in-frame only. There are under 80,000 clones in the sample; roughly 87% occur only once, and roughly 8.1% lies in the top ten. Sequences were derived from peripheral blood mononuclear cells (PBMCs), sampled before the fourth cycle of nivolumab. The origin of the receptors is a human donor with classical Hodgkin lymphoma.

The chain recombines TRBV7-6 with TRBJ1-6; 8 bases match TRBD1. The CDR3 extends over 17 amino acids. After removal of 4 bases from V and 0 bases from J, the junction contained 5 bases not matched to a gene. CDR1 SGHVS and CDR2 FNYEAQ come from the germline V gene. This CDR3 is CASSSPGGGSYNSPLHF. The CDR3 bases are TGTGCCAGCAGCTCCCCAGGGGGCGGCTCCTATAATTCACCCCTCCACTTT.

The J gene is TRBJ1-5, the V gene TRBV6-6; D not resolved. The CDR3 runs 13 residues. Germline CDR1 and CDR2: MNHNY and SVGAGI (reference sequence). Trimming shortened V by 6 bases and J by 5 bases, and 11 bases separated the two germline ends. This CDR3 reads CASRPSTYQPQHF. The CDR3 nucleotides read TGTGCCAGCAGGCCGTCGACTTATCAGCCCCAGCATTTT.

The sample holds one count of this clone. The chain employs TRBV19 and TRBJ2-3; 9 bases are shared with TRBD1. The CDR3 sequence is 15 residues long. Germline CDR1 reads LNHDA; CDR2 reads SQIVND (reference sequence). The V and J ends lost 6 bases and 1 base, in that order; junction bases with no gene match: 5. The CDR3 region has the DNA TGTGCCAGTAGATCCAGGGACAGGGGCACAGATACGCAGTATTTT. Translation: CASRSRDRGTDTQYF.

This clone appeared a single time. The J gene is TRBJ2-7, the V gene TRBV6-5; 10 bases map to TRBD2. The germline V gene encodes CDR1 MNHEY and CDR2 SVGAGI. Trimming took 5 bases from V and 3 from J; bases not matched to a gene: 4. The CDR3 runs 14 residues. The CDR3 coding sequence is TGTGCCAGCAGTGAAACTAGCGGGGACTACGAGCAGTACTTC. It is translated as CASSETSGDYEQYF.

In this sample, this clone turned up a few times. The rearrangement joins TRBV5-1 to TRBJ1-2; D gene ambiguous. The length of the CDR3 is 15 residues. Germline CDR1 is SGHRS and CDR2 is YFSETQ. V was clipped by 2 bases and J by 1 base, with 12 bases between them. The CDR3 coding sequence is TGCGCCAGCAGCTTATCCGGCAGGAATAACTATGGCTACACCTTC. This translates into CASSLSGRNNYGYTF. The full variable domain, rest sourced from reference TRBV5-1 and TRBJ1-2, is KAGVTQTPRYLIKTRGQQVTLSCSPISGHRSVSWYQQTPGQGLQFLFEYFSETQRNKGNFPGRFSGRQFSNSRSEMNVSTLELGDSALYLCASSLSGRNNYGYTFGSGTRLTVV.

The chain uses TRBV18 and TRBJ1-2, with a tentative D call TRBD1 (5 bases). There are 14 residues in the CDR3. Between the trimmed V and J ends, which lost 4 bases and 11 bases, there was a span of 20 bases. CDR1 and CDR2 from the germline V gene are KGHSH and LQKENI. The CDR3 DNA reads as TGTGCCAGCTCACGGTCGGACACTGCCGAAGGGTACACCTTC. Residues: CASSRSDTAEGYTF.

The CDR3 DNA sequence: TGTGCCAGCAGTGACCCCGCGGGGGCGGTGGAGACCCAGTACTTC. It specifies CASSDPAGAVETQYF. The chain recombines TRBV6-4 with TRBJ2-5, with D perhaps TRBD2 (7 bases). The V and J ends lost 2 bases and 5 bases respectively, with 15 bases between them. The V gene's germline CDR1 is MRHNA and CDR2 SNTAGT. The CDR3 loop spans 15 amino acids.

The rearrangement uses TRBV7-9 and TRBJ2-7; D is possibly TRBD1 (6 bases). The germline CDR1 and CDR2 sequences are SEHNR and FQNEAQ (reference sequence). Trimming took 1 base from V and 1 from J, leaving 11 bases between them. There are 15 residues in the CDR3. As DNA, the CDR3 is TGTGCCAGCAGCTTAGTAGAGGGGGTGTCCTACGAGCAGTACTTC. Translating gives CASSLVEGVSYEQYF.

This chain's CDR3 is CASSYGQSHYEQYF. CDR3 nucleotide sequence: TGTGCCAGCAGTTACGGACAGTCCCACTACGAGCAGTACTTC. The chain is built from TRBV6-5 and TRBJ2-7; perhaps TRBD1 as D (6 bases). Between the trimmed V and J ends, which lost 2 bases and 3 bases, there was a span of 11 bases. The CDR3 is made up of 14 amino acids. Germline values: CDR1 MNHEY, CDR2 SVGAGI.

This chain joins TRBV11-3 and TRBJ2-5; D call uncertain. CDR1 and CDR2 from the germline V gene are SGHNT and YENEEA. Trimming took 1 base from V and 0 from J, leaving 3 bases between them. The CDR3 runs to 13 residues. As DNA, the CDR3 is TGTGCCAGCAGCTTAGGGAACCAAGAGACCCAGTACTTC. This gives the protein CASSLGNQETQYF.

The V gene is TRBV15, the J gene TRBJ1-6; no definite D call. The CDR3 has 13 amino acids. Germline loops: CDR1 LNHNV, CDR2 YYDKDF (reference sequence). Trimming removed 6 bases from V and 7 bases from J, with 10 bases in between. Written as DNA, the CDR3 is TGTGCCACCAGAGCGGGGAGGAATTCACCCCTCCACTTT. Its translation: CATRAGRNSPLHF.

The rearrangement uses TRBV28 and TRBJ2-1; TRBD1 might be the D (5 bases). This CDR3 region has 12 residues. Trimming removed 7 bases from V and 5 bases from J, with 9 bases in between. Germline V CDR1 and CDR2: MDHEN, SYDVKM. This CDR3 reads CASTVRDNEQFF. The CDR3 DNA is TGTGCCAGCACAGTCAGGGACAATGAGCAGTTCTTC.

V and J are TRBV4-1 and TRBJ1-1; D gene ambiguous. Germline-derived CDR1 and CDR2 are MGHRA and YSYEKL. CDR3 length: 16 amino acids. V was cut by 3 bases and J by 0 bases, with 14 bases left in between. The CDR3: CASSQTDGQLNTEAFF. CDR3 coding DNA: TGCGCCAGCAGCCAGACGGACGGCCAATTGAACACTGAAGCTTTCTTT.

CDR3 coding DNA: TGTGCCAGCAGCCAAGGCCGGGACACATATGAAAAACTGTTTTTT. Encoded protein: CASSQGRDTYEKLFF. The chain couples TRBV4-2 to TRBJ1-4; TRBD1 is a possible D gene (6 bases). From germline, CDR1 is LGHNA and CDR2 YNFKEQ. The germline V and J ends were trimmed by 1 base and 6 bases, with 12 bases remaining between them. CDR3 length: 15 residues.

CDR3 sequence: CASSQLGATGETQYF. The DNA of the CDR3 is TGCGCCAGCTCCCAACTGGGGGCAACTGGAGAGACCCAGTACTTC. The chain carries TRBV5-1 and TRBJ2-5; tentative D call: TRBD1 (6 bases). CDR1 and CDR2 (germline): SGHRS, YFSETQ. The CDR3 is made up of 15 amino acids. V dropped 7 bases and J dropped 4 bases, with 20 bases sitting between them.

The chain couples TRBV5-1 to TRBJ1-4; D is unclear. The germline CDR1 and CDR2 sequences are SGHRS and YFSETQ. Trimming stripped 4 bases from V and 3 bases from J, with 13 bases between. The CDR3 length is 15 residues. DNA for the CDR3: TGCGCCAGCAGCCAAGGGCGCAGTGCTAATGAAAAACTGTTTTTT. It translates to CASSQGRSANEKLFF.

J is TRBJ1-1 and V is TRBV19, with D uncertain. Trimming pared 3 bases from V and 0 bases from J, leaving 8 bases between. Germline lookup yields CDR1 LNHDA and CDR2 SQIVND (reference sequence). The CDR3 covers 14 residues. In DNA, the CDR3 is TGTGCCAGTAGTATCACATTACTGAACACTGAAGCTTTCTTT. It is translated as CASSITLLNTEAFF.

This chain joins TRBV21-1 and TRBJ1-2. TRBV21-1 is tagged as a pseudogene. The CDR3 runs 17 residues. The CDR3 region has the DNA TGTGCCAGCAGCGAAAGTGGGGGGGGACGAGGGACCGAGGGCTACACCTTC. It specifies CASSESGGGRGTEGYTF.

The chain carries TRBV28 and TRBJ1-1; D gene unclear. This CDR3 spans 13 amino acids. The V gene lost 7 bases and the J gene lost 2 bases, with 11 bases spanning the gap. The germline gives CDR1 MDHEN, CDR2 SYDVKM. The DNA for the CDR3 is TGTGCCAGCACCCCGTGGGGTAACACTGAAGCTTTCTTT. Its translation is CASTPWGNTEAFF.

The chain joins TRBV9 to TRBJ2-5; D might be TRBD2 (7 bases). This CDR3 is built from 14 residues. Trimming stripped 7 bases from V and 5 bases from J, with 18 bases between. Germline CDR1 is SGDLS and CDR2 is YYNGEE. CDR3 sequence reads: CASAVGGAGETQYF. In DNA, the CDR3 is TGTGCCAGCGCAGTAGGGGGGGCTGGGGAGACCCAGTACTTC.

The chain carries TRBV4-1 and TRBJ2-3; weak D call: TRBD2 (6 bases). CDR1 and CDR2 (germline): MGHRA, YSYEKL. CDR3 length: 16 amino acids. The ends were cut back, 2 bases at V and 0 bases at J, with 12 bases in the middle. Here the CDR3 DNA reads TGCGCCAGCAGCCAAAGGGGTGGAGGGAGCACAGATACGCAGTATTTT. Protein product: CASSQRGGGSTDTQYF.

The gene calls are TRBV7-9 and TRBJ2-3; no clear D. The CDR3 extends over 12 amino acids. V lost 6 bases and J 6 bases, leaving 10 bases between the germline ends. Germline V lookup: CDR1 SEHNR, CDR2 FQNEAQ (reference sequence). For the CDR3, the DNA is TGTGCCAGCAGGGAGTTCCCGGATACGCAGTATTTT. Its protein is CASREFPDTQYF.

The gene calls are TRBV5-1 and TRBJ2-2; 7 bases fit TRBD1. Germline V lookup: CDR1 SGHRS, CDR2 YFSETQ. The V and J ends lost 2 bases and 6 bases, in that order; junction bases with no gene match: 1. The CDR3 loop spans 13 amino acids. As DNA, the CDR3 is TGCGCCAGCAGCTTCACAGGGGCCGGGGAGCTGTTTTTT. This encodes CASSFTGAGELFF.

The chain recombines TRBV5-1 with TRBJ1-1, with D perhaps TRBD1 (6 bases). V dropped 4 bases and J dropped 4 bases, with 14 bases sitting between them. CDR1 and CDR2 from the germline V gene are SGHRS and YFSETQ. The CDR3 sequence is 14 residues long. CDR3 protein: CASSPGHPPTEAFF. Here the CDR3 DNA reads TGCGCCAGCAGCCCGGGACACCCGCCCACTGAAGCTTTCTTT.

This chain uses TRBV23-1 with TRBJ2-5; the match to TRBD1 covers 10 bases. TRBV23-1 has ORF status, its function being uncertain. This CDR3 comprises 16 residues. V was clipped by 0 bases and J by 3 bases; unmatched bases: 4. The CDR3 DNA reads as TGCGCCAGCAGTCAATCGGACAGGGGGGCGGAAGAGACCCAGTACTTC. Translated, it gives CASSQSDRGAEETQYF.

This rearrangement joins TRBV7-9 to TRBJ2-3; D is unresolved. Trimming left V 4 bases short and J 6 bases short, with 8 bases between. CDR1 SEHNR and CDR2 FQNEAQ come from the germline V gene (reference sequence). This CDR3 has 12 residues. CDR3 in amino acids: CASSSVGDTQYF. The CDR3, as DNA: TGTGCCAGCAGCTCAGTAGGGGATACGCAGTATTTT.

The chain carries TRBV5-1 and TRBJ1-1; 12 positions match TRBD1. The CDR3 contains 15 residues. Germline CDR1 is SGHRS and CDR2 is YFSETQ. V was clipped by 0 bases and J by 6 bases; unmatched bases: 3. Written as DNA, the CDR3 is TGCGCCAGCAGCTTGGTGGGACAGGGGGCCGCTGAAGCTTTCTTT. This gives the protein CASSLVGQGAAEAFF.

The CDR3 bases are TGCGCCAGCAGTGAACCAGGGCAGGTTCGAGATACGCAGTATTTT. This encodes CASSEPGQVRDTQYF. The chain employs TRBV10-1 and TRBJ2-3; TRBD1 might be the D (5 bases). The germline V and J ends were trimmed by 3 bases and 5 bases, with 15 bases remaining between them. Germline V lookup: CDR1 WNHNN, CDR2 SYGVQD (reference sequence). There are 15 residues in the CDR3.

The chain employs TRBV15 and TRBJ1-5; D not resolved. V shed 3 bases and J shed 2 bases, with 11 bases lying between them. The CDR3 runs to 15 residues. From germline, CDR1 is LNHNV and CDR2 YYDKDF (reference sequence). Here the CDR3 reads CATSSGMIGNQPQHF. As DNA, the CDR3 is TGTGCCACCAGCAGTGGGATGATCGGCAATCAGCCCCAGCATTTT. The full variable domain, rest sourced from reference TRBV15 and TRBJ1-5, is DAMVIQNPRYQVTQFGKPVTLSCSQTLNHNVMYWYQQKSSQAPKLLFHYYDKDFNNEADTPDNFQSRRPNTSFCFLDIRSPGLGDTAMYLCATSSGMIGNQPQHFGDGTRLSIL.